This paragraph covers one T cell receptor (beta chain) sequence. The CDR3 spans 13 residues. Germline CDR1 MDHEN, CDR2 SYDVKM. With V trimmed by 6 bases and J by 7 bases, 6 bases remained unmatched. This entry is derived from a study of PD-L1 blockade in urothelial cancer. The wider study: Most patients, about 85% of the roughly 30, were males with bladder-origin cancer. Between 0 and 3 chemotherapy regimens preceded treatment for each patient. Blood analysis was done at 3 weeks (second dose) and 6 weeks after treatment began. The median number of T cells present in blood samples was fewer than 150,000.

Time point denoted: peripheral blood 6 weeks after treatment start. The method was immunoSEQ multiplex PCR; TCRdb's version includes in-frame clones alone and lacks a portion of them. The data contain some 40,000 clones, about 90% of them singletons. The J gene is TRBJ1-5, the V gene TRBV28; the match to TRBD1 covers 7 bases. The material sequenced was PBMCs, taken around atezolizumab (anti-PD-L1) treatment. The sequence was obtained from a man between 65 and 80 years old with urothelial cancer. The CDR3 loop reads CASSADRAQPQHF. CDR3 DNA sequence: TGTGCCAGCAGCGCAGACAGGGCGCAGCCCCAGCATTTT.